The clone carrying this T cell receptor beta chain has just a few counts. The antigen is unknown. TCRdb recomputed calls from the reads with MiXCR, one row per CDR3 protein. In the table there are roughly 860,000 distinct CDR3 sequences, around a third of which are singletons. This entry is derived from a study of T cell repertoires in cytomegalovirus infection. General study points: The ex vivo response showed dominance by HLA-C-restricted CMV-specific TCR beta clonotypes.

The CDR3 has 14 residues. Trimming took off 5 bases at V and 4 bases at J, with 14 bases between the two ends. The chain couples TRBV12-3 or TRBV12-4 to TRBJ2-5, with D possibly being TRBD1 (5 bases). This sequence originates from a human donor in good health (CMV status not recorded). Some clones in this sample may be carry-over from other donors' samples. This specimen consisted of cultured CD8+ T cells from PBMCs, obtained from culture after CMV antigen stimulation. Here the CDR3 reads CASSAFRGAETQYF. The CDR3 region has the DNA TGTGCCAGCAGTGCTTTTAGGGGCGCAGAGACCCAGTACTTC.